This T cell receptor (beta chain) emerged from a study of blood T cell repertoires in COVID-19. Study-level information: Sites in the United States, Italy and Spain provided acute and convalescent COVID-19 samples.

This study enrolled people aged 18 to 89 from approximately 25 US geographic areas. Clinical history as reported by participants underpinned cohort assignment. Per the original data handling: Quantification of nucleated cells was approximated via reference gene primer amplification. Some clones are missing from TCRdb's copy, which holds only in-frame ones; the method was immunoSEQ multiplex PCR. D and trimming come from the DNA, and the V and J calls and clone size come from that table. The table lists under 200,000 clones, roughly 86% of them singletons. The germline CDR1 and CDR2 sequences are SGHRS and YFSETQ. After removal of 1 base from V and 4 bases from J, the junction contained 2 bases not matched to a gene. The CDR3 covers 15 residues.

Sequencing was carried out using PBMCs or T cells enriched from blood (not recorded which). The V call is TRBV5-1, the J call TRBJ2-1; the match to TRBD2 covers 10 bases. The clonotype was recovered from a man in his forties with acute COVID-19. CDR3 sequence (DNA): TGCGCCAGCAGCTTGTTAGCGGGAGGATACAATGAGCAGTTCTTC. Protein: CASSLLAGGYNEQFF.